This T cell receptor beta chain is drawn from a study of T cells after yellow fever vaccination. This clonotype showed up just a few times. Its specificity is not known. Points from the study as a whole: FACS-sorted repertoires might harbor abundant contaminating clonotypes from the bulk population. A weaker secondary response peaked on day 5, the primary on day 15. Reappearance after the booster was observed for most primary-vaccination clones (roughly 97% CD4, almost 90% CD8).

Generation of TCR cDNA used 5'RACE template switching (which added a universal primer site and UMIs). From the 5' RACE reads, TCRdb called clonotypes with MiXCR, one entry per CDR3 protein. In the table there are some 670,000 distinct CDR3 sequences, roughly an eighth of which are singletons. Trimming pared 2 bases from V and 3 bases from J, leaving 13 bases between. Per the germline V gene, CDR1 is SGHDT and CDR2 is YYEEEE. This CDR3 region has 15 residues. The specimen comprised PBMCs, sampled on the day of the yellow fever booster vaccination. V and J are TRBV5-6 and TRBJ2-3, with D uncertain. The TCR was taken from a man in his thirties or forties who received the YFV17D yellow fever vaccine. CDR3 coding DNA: TGTGCCAGCAGCTTTGGAAGACAATCGACAGATACGCAGTATTTT. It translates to CASSFGRQSTDTQYF.